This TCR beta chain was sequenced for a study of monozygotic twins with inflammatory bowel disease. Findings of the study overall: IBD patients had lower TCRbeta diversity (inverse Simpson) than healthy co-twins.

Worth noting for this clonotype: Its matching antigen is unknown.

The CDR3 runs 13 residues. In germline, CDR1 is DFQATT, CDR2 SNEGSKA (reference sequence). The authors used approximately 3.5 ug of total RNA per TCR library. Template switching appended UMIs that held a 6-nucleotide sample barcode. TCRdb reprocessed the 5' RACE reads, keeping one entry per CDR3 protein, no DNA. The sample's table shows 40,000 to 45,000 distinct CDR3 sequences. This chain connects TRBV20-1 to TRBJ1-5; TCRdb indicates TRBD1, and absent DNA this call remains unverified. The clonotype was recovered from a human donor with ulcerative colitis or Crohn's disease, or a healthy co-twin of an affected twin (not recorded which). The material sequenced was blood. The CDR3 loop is CSASGAGNQPQHF.